The clone carrying this T cell receptor (beta chain) has only a few counts. Its matching antigen is unknown. This entry is derived from a study of blood T cells in healthy people across ages. The wider study: Researchers report that template switching captured about one barcoded beta molecule per two T cells. Study findings and constraints: Diversity was estimated from one million T cells, and these estimates were considered underestimates.

Germline CDR1 and CDR2: SEHNR and FQNEAQ (reference sequence). Losses at the gene ends were 3 bases for V and 8 bases for J; bases not matched to a gene: 3. CDR3 length: 13 amino acids. At least 5.5 micrograms of total RNA were extracted per sample. PCR was performed a second time for about 6 to 12 cycles using a sample-barcoded 5' primer and a J-beta primer mix. A tag from a template-switch adaptor with 12 random nucleotides marked each cDNA molecule. MiXCR, run by TCRdb on the 5' RACE reads, gives a single entry per CDR3 protein. The table includes over 950,000 distinct CDR3 sequences, roughly two fifths detected once.

This clonotype was obtained from a man between 18 and 35 years old in good health. This rearrangement joins TRBV7-9 to TRBJ1-2; TRBD1 matches 10 bases. The material sequenced was blood. CDR3 nucleotides: TGTGCCAGCAGCTTGGACAGGGGGATCGGCTACACCTTC. Protein sequence: CASSLDRGIGYTF.